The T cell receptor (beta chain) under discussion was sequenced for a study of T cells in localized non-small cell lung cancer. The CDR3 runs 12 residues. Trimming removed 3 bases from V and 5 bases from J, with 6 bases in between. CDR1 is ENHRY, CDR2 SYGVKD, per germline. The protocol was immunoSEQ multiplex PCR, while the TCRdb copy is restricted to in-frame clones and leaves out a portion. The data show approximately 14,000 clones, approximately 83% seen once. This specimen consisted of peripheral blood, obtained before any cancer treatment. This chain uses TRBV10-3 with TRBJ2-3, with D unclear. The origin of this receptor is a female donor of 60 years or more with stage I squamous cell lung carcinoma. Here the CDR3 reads CAISDYIDTQYF. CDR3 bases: TGTGCCATCAGTGACTATATAGATACGCAGTATTTT.